This TCR beta chain was identified during a study of blood T cells in healthy people across ages. Next came a second PCR, run for about 7 to 11 cycles, which used a sample-barcoded 5' primer along with a J-beta primer mix. From the 5' RACE reads, TCRdb called clonotypes with MiXCR, one entry per CDR3 protein. The sample shows roughly 500,000 distinct CDR3 sequences, 27% of them seen only once. Germline trimming cut 2 bases from V and 6 bases from J; bases unmatched to any gene: 10. Germline V gene lookup returns CDR1 SGDLS and CDR2 YYNGEE. The CDR3 consists of 16 residues. This clonotype has just one count.

The sequence was obtained from a woman in her sixties or seventies in good health. The sample taken for sequencing was blood. The chain recombines TRBV9 with TRBJ2-2; 7 bases match TRBD2. CDR3 protein: CASSVMGLADSGELFF. The CDR3 region has the DNA TGTGCCAGCAGCGTGATGGGTCTAGCGGATTCCGGGGAGCTGTTTTTT.